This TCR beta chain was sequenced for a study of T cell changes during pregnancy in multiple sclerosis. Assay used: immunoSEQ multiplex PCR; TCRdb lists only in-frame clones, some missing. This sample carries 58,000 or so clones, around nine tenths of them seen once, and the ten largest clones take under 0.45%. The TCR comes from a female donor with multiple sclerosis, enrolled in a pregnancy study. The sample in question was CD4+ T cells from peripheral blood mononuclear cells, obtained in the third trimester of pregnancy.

CDR3 coding DNA: TGTGCCAGCAGAATGACAGATATGAACACTGAAGCTTTCTTT. Protein sequence: CASRMTDMNTEAFF. The chain employs TRBV6-4 and TRBJ1-1; D possibly corresponds to TRBD1 (5 bases). V was clipped by 6 bases and J by 0 bases, with 11 bases between them. The length of the CDR3 is 14 residues. From germline, CDR1 is MRHNA and CDR2 SNTAGT.